A selection of T cell receptor beta chains follows, all from one sample in a study of response to subunit inactivated influenza vaccine. TCRdb re-derived calls from the RT-PCR reads in MiXCR, one entry per CDR3 protein. The repertoire holds roughly 700,000 distinct CDR3 sequences, with around 14% as singletons. Material: PBMCs from blood, obtained about 14 days before vaccination. The receptors shown here come from a man in his fifties or sixties who received an inactivated influenza vaccine. The CDR3 runs from the conserved cysteine through the conserved F or W. D genes are given only for firm matches. Size is omitted from some rows. Given values are once, few, many or a class for expanded clones.

length	D	J	size	V	DNA	CDR3
15	TRBD1	TRBJ2-1	.	TRBV6-1	TGTGCCAGCAAACTTGGGACAGGGGGCTTGAATGAGCAGTTCTTC	CASKLGTGGLNEQFF
12	.	TRBJ2-3	.	TRBV5-1	TGCGCCAGCAGAAAGGACGGAGATACGCAGTATTTT	CASRKDGDTQYF
14	.	TRBJ2-7	few	TRBV5-1	TGCGCCAGCAGCGGGGGGCACAGCTCCTACGAGCAGTACTTC	CASSGGHSSYEQYF
15	.	TRBJ2-3	few	TRBV7-9	TGTGCCAGCAGCTTCGGGACCACTAGCACAGATACGCAGTATTTT	CASSFGTTSTDTQYF
13	.	TRBJ2-2	.	TRBV6-2/TRBV6-3	TGTGCCAGCAGTTACGAGGGGGTCGGGGAGCTGTTTTTT	CASSYEGVGELFF
15	TRBD2	TRBJ2-1	.	TRBV12-3/TRBV12-4	TGTGCCAGCAGTTTAGTGGGGCGGGGGGGCAATGAGCAGTTCTTC	CASSLVGRGGNEQFF
18	TRBD1	TRBJ1-5	many	TRBV10-3	TGTGCCATCAGTGAGCTCCTAATAGGGACAGGGATTAATCAGCCCCAGCATTTT	CAISELLIGTGINQPQHF
14	.	TRBJ2-1	.	TRBV6-2/TRBV6-3	TGTGCCAGCAGTTACAATACAGCGAGAAATGAGCAGTTCTTC	CASSYNTARNEQFF
15	.	TRBJ1-2	.	TRBV2	TGTGCCAGCAATAAAGGGACGGTAGCTAACTATGGCTACACCTTC	CASNKGTVANYGYTF
15	.	TRBJ1-6	many	TRBV5-1	TGCGCCAGCAGCTTGGATGTTGGCAGCAATTCACCCCTCCACTTT	CASSLDVGSNSPLHF
15	TRBD1	TRBJ2-7	few	TRBV6-2/TRBV6-3	TGTGCCAGCAGGCCCCACCCCGGGACAGGGTCCGAGCAGTACTTC	CASRPHPGTGSEQYF
15	.	TRBJ2-5	.	TRBV5-1	TGCGCCAGCAGTTCTGCCGGGACAAGCCAAGAGACCCAGTACTTC	CASSSAGTSQETQYF
17	TRBD2	TRBJ2-1	.	TRBV5-1	TGCGCCAGCAGCTTGTGGACTAGCGGGGGGCCCTACAATGAGCAGTTCTTC	CASSLWTSGGPYNEQFF
14	.	TRBJ2-7	.	TRBV20-1	TGCAGTGCTAGAGATATCGGGAGAATGAACGAGCAGTACTTC	CSARDIGRMNEQYF
16	.	TRBJ1-5	few	TRBV12-3/TRBV12-4	TGTGCCAGCAGTCCCCCAGGGGTCGGAAGCAATCAGCCCCAGCATTTT	CASSPPGVGSNQPQHF